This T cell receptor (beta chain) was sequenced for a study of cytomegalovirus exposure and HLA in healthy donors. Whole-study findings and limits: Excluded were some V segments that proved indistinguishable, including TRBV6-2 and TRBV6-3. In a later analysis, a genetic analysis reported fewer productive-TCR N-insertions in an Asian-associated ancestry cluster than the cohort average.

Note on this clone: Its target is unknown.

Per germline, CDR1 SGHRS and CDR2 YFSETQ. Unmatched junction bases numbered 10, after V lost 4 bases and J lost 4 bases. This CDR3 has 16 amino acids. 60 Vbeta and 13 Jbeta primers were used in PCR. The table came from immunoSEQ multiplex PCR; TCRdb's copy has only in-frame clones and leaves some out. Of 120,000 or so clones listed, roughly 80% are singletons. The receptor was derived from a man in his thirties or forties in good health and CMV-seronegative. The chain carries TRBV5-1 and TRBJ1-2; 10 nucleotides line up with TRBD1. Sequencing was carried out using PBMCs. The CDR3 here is CASSPTTGTGVYGYTF. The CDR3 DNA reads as TGCGCCAGCAGCCCCACAACCGGGACAGGGGTCTATGGCTACACCTTC.